A single sample is the source of the 3 T cell receptor beta chains below, sequenced in a study of T cell responses to AZD1222 COVID-19 vaccine. Profiled with immunoSEQ multiplex PCR; TCRdb holds only in-frame clones, not every one. This repertoire shows approximately 70,000 clones, roughly 88% found once; its top ten account for more than 2%. Sequencing used peripheral blood, obtained on day 0 of AZD1222 vaccination. The receptor source for this set is an adult in good health.

The chain couples TRBV7-2 to TRBJ1-2, with D possibly matching TRBD1 (5 bases). The CDR3 is 14 amino acids. Germline CDR1 reads SGHTA; CDR2 reads FQGNSA. V gave up 1 base and J gave up 4 bases, with 10 bases separating them. This chain's CDR3 is CASSLGGSLYGYTF. The CDR3 bases are TGTGCCAGCAGCTTAGGGGGGTCTCTCTATGGCTACACCTTC.

The gene calls are TRBV7-2 and TRBJ1-1, with D perhaps TRBD1 (6 bases). Trimming cost V 5 bases and J 4 bases, with 17 bases left between them. The CDR3 contains 15 residues. The germline V gene has CDR1 SGHTA and CDR2 FQGNSA. CDR3 nucleotide sequence: TGTGCCAGCAGCCCGCTAGGGGGGGTGGGCACTGAAGCTTTCTTT. Its protein is CASSPLGGVGTEAFF.

The J gene is TRBJ1-4, the V gene TRBV7-2, with D perhaps TRBD1 (5 bases). CDR1 is SGHTA, CDR2 FQGNSA, per germline. V was trimmed by 1 base and J by 8 bases, leaving 17 bases between them. The CDR3 has 16 residues. CDR3 in DNA: TGTGCCAGCAGCTTAGTTATAGGACCCGGGGGGGAAAAACTGTTTTTT. This translates into CASSLVIGPGGEKLFF.